This T cell receptor beta chain was recovered during a study of beta chain features in type 1 diabetes. Sequencing targeted expressed TCRB transcripts, as all isolated RNA had been reverse transcribed. Measured with immunoSEQ multiplex PCR; TCRdb has only the in-frame clones, and not every one. The sample lists hundreds of thousands of clones; about a sixth were seen once. The germline V gene has CDR1 SGHTA and CDR2 FQGNSA. Trimming removed 6 bases from V and 2 bases from J, with 10 bases in between. This CDR3 contains 14 residues. Sequencing used naive CD4+ T cells from blood. The chain employs TRBV7-2 and TRBJ2-2, with D possibly TRBD2 on 5 matching bases. The TCR sequence derives from a man between 18 and 29 years old in good health. CDR3 coding DNA: TGTGCCAGCAGTTGGGAGTTAAACACCGGGGAGCTGTTTTTT. Residues: CASSWELNTGELFF.